A single sample gave rise to the 24 T cell receptor beta chains below, sequenced in a study of CD8+CD57+ T cells in acquired aplastic anemia. The study profiled TCR beta VDJ and CDR3 using genomic DNA as template. MiXCR was run by TCRdb on the reads, yielding one entry per CDR3 protein. This table has about 220,000 distinct CDR3 sequences, 47% appearing once. Patients chosen for sequencing had CD8+CD57+ cells that had expanded, as shown by flow cytometry. What was sequenced was sorted CD4+, CD8+, or CD8+CD57+ T cells (not recorded which) from PBMCs. Every receptor here comes from a human donor with aplastic anemia.

This clonotype was detected many times. The gene calls are TRBV7-9 and TRBJ1-2, with 9 bases that match TRBD1. The CDR3 sequence is 16 residues long. The V and J ends lost 5 bases and 0 bases, in that order; junction bases with no gene match: 7. CDR1 SEHNR and CDR2 FQNEAQ come from the germline V gene (reference sequence). The CDR3 reads CASSGQGLVANYGYTF. For the CDR3, the DNA is TGTGCCAGCAGCGGACAGGGGTTAGTAGCTAACTATGGCTACACCTTC.

The chain has TRBV3-2 and TRBJ2-7; the D call of TRBD1 is as the table states it, not checked on the DNA. TRBV3-2 is tagged as a pseudogene. There are 15 residues in the CDR3. Written as DNA, the CDR3 is TGTGCCAGCAGTTACCTGACAGTAAGCTCCTACGAGCAGTACTTC. This encodes CASSYLTVSSYEQYF.

This clonotype showed up just a few times. A much larger clone differs from this one at a single base, so this may be a read error. The rearrangement joins TRBV5-6 to TRBJ1-1, with 9 positions matching TRBD1. V shed 6 bases and J 4 bases; nucleotides not matched to a gene: 7. Per the germline V gene, CDR1 is SGHDT and CDR2 is YYEEEE. The CDR3 has 14 amino acids. For the CDR3, the DNA is TGTGCCAGCAACCACGGGACAGGGTGCACTGAAGCTTTCTTT. Translating it yields CASNHGTGCTEAFF. The full variable domain, in which reference TRBV5-6 and TRBJ1-1 provide the parts outside the CDR3, is DAGVTQSPTHLIKTRGQQVTLRCSPKSGHDTVSWYQQALGQGPQFIFQYYEEEERQRGNFPDRFSGHQFPNYSSELNVNALLLGDSALYLCASNHGTGCTEAFFGQGTRLTVV.

As to this clonotype: A clone one base away is much larger, so this may be a read error. The chain employs TRBV6-7 and TRBJ1-5; D remains ambiguous. TRBV6-7 is treated as an ORF (open reading frame) with a function not yet certain. The CDR3 is 15 amino acids. V lost 7 bases to trimming and J lost 0 bases, with 13 bases between them. CDR3 protein: CASTQREYSNQPQHF. CDR3 nucleotide sequence: TGTGCCAGCACGCAAAGGGAGTATAGCAATCAGCCCCAGCATTTT.

The CDR3 sequence: CASSIPGRQAFF. DNA for the CDR3: TGTGCCAGTAGTATCCCGGGCAGGCAAGCTTTCTTT. The chain carries TRBV19 and TRBJ1-1; no clear D gene. Germline V gene data show CDR1 as LNHDA and CDR2 as SQIVND (reference sequence). The CDR3 contains 12 residues. V gave up 3 bases and J gave up 9 bases, with 11 bases separating them.

Many counts were recorded for this clonotype. The DNA of the CDR3 is TGCGCCAGCAGCTTGTCCGGCGACAAGTTCGTGGAAAAACTGTTTTTT. Its protein product is CASSLSGDKFVEKLFF. J is TRBJ1-4 and V is TRBV5-1, with no clear D. Germline V CDR1 and CDR2: SGHRS, YFSETQ. The CDR3 spans 16 residues. V dropped 1 base and J dropped 8 bases, with 18 bases sitting between them. The variable domain in full, completed from reference TRBV5-1 and TRBJ1-4, reads KAGVTQTPRYLIKTRGQQVTLSCSPISGHRSVSWYQQTPGQGLQFLFEYFSETQRNKGNFPGRFSGRQFSNSRSEMNVSTLELGDSALYLCASSLSGDKFVEKLFFGSGTQLSVL.

The rearrangement joins TRBV7-2 to TRBJ2-7; possible D gene TRBD1, 5 bases. Germline CDR1 reads SGHTA; CDR2 reads FQGNSA. V was clipped by 5 bases and J by 2 bases, with 22 bases between them. The CDR3 sequence is 17 residues long. CDR3 in DNA: TGTGCCAGCAGCCTCTCCCGTCAGGGTCTTGTGCCCTACGAGCAGTACTTC. Amino acids: CASSLSRQGLVPYEQYF.

This clonotype occurred a few times. The chain carries TRBV4-1 and TRBJ1-1; D is unclear. CDR1 is MGHRA, CDR2 YSYEKL, per germline. This CDR3 contains 14 residues. Between the trimmed V and J ends, which lost 3 bases and 0 bases, there was a span of 8 bases. Here the CDR3 DNA reads TGCGCCAGCAGCCAGGAAATAATGAACACTGAAGCTTTCTTT. Protein sequence: CASSQEIMNTEAFF.

The chain employs TRBV7-2 and TRBJ1-2, with TRBD1 matching over 7 bases. This CDR3 region has 12 residues. J lost 7 bases, V lost 1 base, and 0 bases had no gene match. CDR1 and CDR2 from the germline V gene are SGHTA and FQGNSA. The CDR3 sequence is CASSLEGAGYTF. The CDR3 nucleotides read TGTGCCAGCAGCTTAGAGGGGGCTGGCTACACCTTC.

Ten or more counts support this clonotype. This chain connects TRBV7-9 to TRBJ2-7; 15 bases are shared with TRBD2. The CDR3 is 21 amino acids. Per the germline V gene, CDR1 is SEHNR and CDR2 is FQNEAQ (reference sequence). V shed 1 base, J shed 3 bases, and the junction held 16 bases outside the gene matches. CDR3 loop: CASSLGDPGLAGGNAIYEQYF. The DNA for the CDR3 is TGTGCCAGCAGCTTAGGTGACCCGGGACTAGCGGGAGGAAACGCTATCTACGAGCAGTACTTC.

This clonotype was observed at least ten times. V is TRBV7-9 and J is TRBJ1-6; D gene ambiguous. V gave up 1 base and J gave up 12 bases, with 16 bases separating them. The CDR3 is 15 residues long. Germline-derived CDR1 and CDR2 are SEHNR and FQNEAQ (reference sequence). The CDR3 bases are TGTGCCAGCAGCTTAGGAGAAGGGCCCTCGGGACCCCTCCACTTT. It codes for CASSLGEGPSGPLHF.

This clonotype was counted ten times or more. The V call is TRBV5-1, the J call TRBJ1-1; tentative D call: TRBD1 (5 bases). The CDR3 sequence is 19 residues long. Between the trimmed V and J ends, which lost 1 base and 1 base, there was a span of 23 bases. From germline, CDR1 is SGHRS and CDR2 YFSETQ. CDR3 nucleotides: TGCGCCAGCAGCTTGTTCTTTGGAGGGGACCTATCTCAGAACACTGAAGCTTTCTTT. This codes for CASSLFFGGDLSQNTEAFF.

Points on this clonotype: With a much larger clone just one base away, this may be a read error. V usage is TRBV7-9 and J usage is TRBJ1-6, with D perhaps matching TRBD1 (5 bases). Per germline, CDR1 SEHNR and CDR2 FQNEAQ (reference sequence). The CDR3 loop spans 17 amino acids. The chain's CDR3 is CASGLSRDLGVNSPLHF. The CDR3, as DNA: TGTGCCAGCGGCTTAAGCCGGGACCTAGGGGTCAATTCACCCCTCCACTTT.

The table lists this clonotype with many counts. This chain connects TRBV4-3 to TRBJ1-2; the D gene is possibly TRBD1 (6 bases). The CDR3 totals 15 residues. Germline V gene sequence: CDR1 LGHNA, CDR2 YSLEER. Between the trimmed V and J ends, which lost 0 bases and 1 base, there was a span of 9 bases. This CDR3 reads CASSQDRGFNYGYTF. The CDR3 DNA is TGCGCCAGCAGCCAAGACAGGGGATTTAACTATGGCTACACCTTC.

The chain joins TRBV3-1 to TRBJ2-2, with TRBD1 identical over 11 bases. The trim removed 3 bases at V and 4 bases at J, leaving 1 base unmatched. Germline CDR1 reads LGHDT; CDR2 reads YNNKEL (reference sequence). The CDR3 length is 15 residues. The CDR3 reads CASSQGTGGTGELFF. CDR3 coding DNA: TGTGCCAGCAGCCAGGGGACAGGGGGCACCGGGGAGCTGTTTTTT.

This clonotype was seen repeatedly, ten times or more. This chain joins TRBV6-6 and TRBJ2-7; 9 bases align to TRBD1. V was pared by 10 bases and J by 2 bases, with 15 bases of the junction left unmatched. Germline V gene data show CDR1 as MNHNY and CDR2 as SVGAGI (reference sequence). The CDR3 loop spans 16 amino acids. The CDR3 DNA sequence: TGTGCCACAGCAAGGACAGGGGTATTCCCCCCCTACGAGCAGTACTTC. Its protein is CATARTGVFPPYEQYF.

As for this clonotype: A read error may produce the germline difference seen at one junction end. The chain has TRBV7-2 and TRBJ1-4; D possibly corresponds to TRBD1 (5 bases). The CDR3 covers 15 residues. Looked up from germline, CDR1 is SGHTA and CDR2 is FQGNSA. The chain's CDR3 is CASSLGASLNERLFF. CDR3 bases: TGTGCCAGCAGTTTAGGGGCGTCTCTCAATGAAAGACTGTTTTTT. Together with reference TRBV7-2 and TRBJ1-4, the CDR3 gives the full variable domain: GAGVSQSPSNKVTEKGKDVELRCDPISGHTALYWYRQSLGQGLEFLIYFQGNSAPDKSGLPSDRFSAERTGGSVSTLTIQRTQQEDSAVYLCASSLGASLNERLFFGSGTQLSVL.

The J gene is TRBJ2-7, the V gene TRBV7-9, with D tentatively TRBD1 (6 bases). The germline V gene encodes CDR1 SEHNR and CDR2 FQNEAQ (reference sequence). Trimming took 5 bases from V and 2 from J, leaving 19 bases between them. This CDR3 is 16 amino acids long. Here the CDR3 DNA reads TGTGCCAGCAGCGTAGTGGGGGACGCAGGGGCCTACGAGCAGTACTTC. Amino acid sequence: CASSVVGDAGAYEQYF.

This chain joins TRBV24-1 and TRBJ2-1, with no clear D. Trimming pared 5 bases from V and 6 bases from J, leaving 16 bases between. CDR1 is KGHDR, CDR2 SFDVKD, per germline. CDR3 length equals 15 residues. The CDR3, as DNA: TGTGCCACCAGTGCCTCTGCAGAGCTCGGCAATGAGCAGTTCTTC. Its protein product is CATSASAELGNEQFF.

There are many counts of this clonotype. The V gene is TRBV29-1, the J gene TRBJ1-1; 10 positions match TRBD1. V was pared by 6 bases and J by 1 base, with 8 bases of the junction left unmatched. The CDR3 spans 15 residues. The germline V gene has CDR1 SQVTM and CDR2 ANQGSEA. The CDR3 bases are TGCAGCGTCGATGGGGACAGGGGTGGGAACACTGAAGCTTTCTTT. It yields the protein CSVDGDRGGNTEAFF.

The chain is built from TRBV20-1 and TRBJ2-1; 7 bases agree with TRBD2. The CDR3 length is 14 residues. Germline V gene lookup returns CDR1 DFQATT and CDR2 SNEGSKA (reference sequence). V gave up 6 bases and J gave up 0 bases; unmatched junction bases: 5. The DNA for the CDR3 is TGCAGTGCCGGCGGCGGGAGCTCCTACAATGAGCAGTTCTTC. Its translation is CSAGGGSSYNEQFF.

This clonotype was picked up one time. V gene TRBV6-1 combines with J gene TRBJ2-7; 13 bases are shared with TRBD2. The CDR3 loop spans 16 amino acids. Germline V gene lookup returns CDR1 MNHNS and CDR2 SASEGT. V shed 5 bases, J shed 3 bases, and the junction held 7 bases outside the gene matches. CDR3 in DNA: TGTGCCAGCAGTTCCCCTAGACTAGCGGGGGGCTACGAGCAGTACTTC. This gives the protein CASSSPRLAGGYEQYF.

Comment on this clonotype: One base away lies a much larger clone, so this may be a sequencing read error. The genes are TRBV6-5 and TRBJ2-2; tentatively, D is TRBD2 (5 bases). Looked up from germline, CDR1 is MNHEY and CDR2 is SVGAGI. This CDR3 is 12 amino acids long. The chain's CDR3 is CASRRNTGEPFF. For the CDR3, the DNA is TGTGCCAGCAGGAGGAACACCGGGGAGCCGTTTTTT.

The CDR3: CASSLRYGVRGYGYTF. The CDR3 DNA is TGTGCCAGCAGCCTAAGGTATGGGGTTAGAGGCTATGGCTACACCTTC. The chain has TRBV7-9 and TRBJ1-2; D unresolved. The germline gives CDR1 SEHNR, CDR2 FQNEAQ (reference sequence). The CDR3 runs to 16 residues. The V gene lost 5 bases and the J gene lost 4 bases, with 20 bases spanning the gap.